Listed below are T cell receptor beta chains from one sample, sequenced in a study of shared clonotypes between healthy human individuals. Some clones are missing from TCRdb's copy, which holds only in-frame ones; the method was immunoSEQ multiplex PCR. This sample has a few million clones; about 92% occur once, and the top ten carry 0.39%. Sequencing was carried out using naive CD4+ T cells from PBMCs. These receptors all come from a man aged 18 to 30 in good health. Some clones in this sample may be carry-over from other donors' samples. Each CDR3 is given without its conserved first and last residue. The order of the fields is V gene, J gene, CDR3 protein.

V: TRBV7-2; J: TRBJ2-1; CDR3: ASSTQHSGYEQF
V: TRBV7-3; J: TRBJ2-3; CDR3: ASSLMGGSDTQY
V: TRBV13; J: TRBJ2-7; CDR3: ASSSVGAGSYEQY
V: TRBV5-1; J: TRBJ2-7; CDR3: ASSGTSEATYEQY
V: TRBV28; J: TRBJ1-1; CDR3: ASRRLGQGKTEAF
V: TRBV14; J: TRBJ2-1; CDR3: ASSQSQGALYLNEQF
V: TRBV7-6; J: TRBJ2-1; CDR3: ASSLLGAYNEQF
V: TRBV27; J: TRBJ2-2; CDR3: ASSSGTGELF
V: TRBV11-2; J: TRBJ1-4; CDR3: ASSGWDSPNEKLF
V: TRBV2; J: TRBJ1-2; CDR3: ASSEGQGGGYT
V: TRBV28; J: TRBJ2-2; CDR3: ASSSPPGTSGPGELF
V: TRBV18; J: TRBJ2-1; CDR3: ASSPGQLSYNEQF
V: TRBV18; J: TRBJ2-1; CDR3: ASSPPPTSGSVYEQF
V: TRBV2; J: TRBJ2-5; CDR3: ASSRRQGAGETQY
V: TRBV30; J: TRBJ1-3; CDR3: AWTSNTIY
V: TRBV29-1; J: TRBJ1-2; CDR3: SVAVRSGYT
V: TRBV6-1; J: TRBJ2-2; CDR3: ASSKGTSGRANTGELF
V: TRBV28; J: TRBJ1-4; CDR3: ASSQPTNEKLF
V: TRBV5-1; J: TRBJ2-1; CDR3: ASSLAPDNEQF
V: TRBV7-2; J: TRBJ2-3; CDR3: SGTSGRSTDTQY
V: TRBV18; J: TRBJ1-1; CDR3: ASSPGQLYTEAF
V: TRBV7-6; J: TRBJ2-7; CDR3: ASSLALAGDKI
V: TRBV5-1; J: TRBJ1-4; CDR3: ASSPEGQGNEKLF
V: TRBV7-9; J: TRBJ2-2; CDR3: ASSTRTGSAGELF
V: TRBV2; J: TRBJ1-1; CDR3: ASSRDRGTEAF
V: TRBV4-3; J: TRBJ1-1; CDR3: ASSQDDSSGAF
V: TRBV7-2; J: TRBJ2-1; CDR3: ASSLTSSGSLNEQF
V: TRBV5-1; J: TRBJ2-5; CDR3: ASSLARNRKETQY
V: TRBV7-9; J: TRBJ2-3; CDR3: ASSFVYRDTQY
V: TRBV25-1; J: TRBJ2-5; CDR3: ASSELETQY
V: TRBV29-1; J: TRBJ2-5; CDR3: SVLTGLAVTQY
V: TRBV16; J: TRBJ1-2; CDR3: ASTYNREGYGYT
V: TRBV28; J: TRBJ2-7; CDR3: ASSFSWGEQY
V: TRBV18; J: TRBJ1-1; CDR3: ASLEQIKNTEAF
V: TRBV5-8; J: TRBJ1-4; CDR3: ASSLLLETLSIEKLF
V: TRBV30; J: TRBJ2-1; CDR3: AWSVPVAGGRRLLYNEQF
V: TRBV25-1; J: TRBJ2-1; CDR3: ASSEAGANYNEQF
V: TRBV19; J: TRBJ1-5; CDR3: ASSIARGNQPQH
V: TRBV29-1; J: TRBJ1-2; CDR3: SVDSGQLEGYGYT
V: TRBV15; J: TRBJ2-2; CDR3: ATSRDGGRGTGELF